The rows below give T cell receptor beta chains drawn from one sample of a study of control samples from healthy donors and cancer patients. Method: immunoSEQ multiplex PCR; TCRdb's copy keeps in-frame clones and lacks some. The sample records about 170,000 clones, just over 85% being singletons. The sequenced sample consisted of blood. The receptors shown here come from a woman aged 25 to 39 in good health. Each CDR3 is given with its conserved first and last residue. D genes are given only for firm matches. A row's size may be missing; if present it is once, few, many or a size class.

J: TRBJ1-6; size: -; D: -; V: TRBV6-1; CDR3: CASSESVQGNSPLHF; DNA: TGTGCCAGCAGTGAATCCGTACAGGGTAATTCACCCCTCCACTTT
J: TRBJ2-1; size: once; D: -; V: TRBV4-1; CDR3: CASSQGYGYNEQFF; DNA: TGCGCCAGCAGCCAAGGATATGGGTACAATGAGCAGTTCTTC
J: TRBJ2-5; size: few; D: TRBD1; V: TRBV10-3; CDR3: CASRDSGQETQYF; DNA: TGTGCCAGCCGGGACAGCGGCCAAGAGACCCAGTACTTC
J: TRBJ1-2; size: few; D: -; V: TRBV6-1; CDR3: CASSAKPMTSNYGYTF; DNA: TGTGCCAGCAGTGCTAAGCCGATGACCTCTAACTATGGCTACACCTTC
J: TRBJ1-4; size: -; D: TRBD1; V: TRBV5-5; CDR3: CASSWDREKLFF; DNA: TGTGCCAGCAGCTGGGACAGAGAAAAACTGTTTTTT
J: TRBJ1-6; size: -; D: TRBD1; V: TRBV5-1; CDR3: CASSADRGRGTTLSPLHF; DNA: TGCGCCAGCAGCGCGGACAGGGGAAGGGGTACTACCCTGTCACCCCTCCACTTT
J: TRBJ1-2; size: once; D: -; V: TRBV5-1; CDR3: CASSLEEDSLGYTF; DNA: TGCGCCAGCAGCTTGGAAGAGGACAGCTTGGGCTACACCTTC
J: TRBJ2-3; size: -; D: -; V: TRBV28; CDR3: CASSRGRPSDTQYF; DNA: TGTGCCAGCAGCCGCGGCCGACCTTCCGATACGCAGTATTTT
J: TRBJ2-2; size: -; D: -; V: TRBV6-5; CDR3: CASFTFAGELFF; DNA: TGTGCCAGCTTTACATTCGCCGGGGAGCTGTTTTTT
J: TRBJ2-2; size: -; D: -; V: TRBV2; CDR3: CASRLLVGNTGELFF; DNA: TGTGCCAGCAGGTTACTAGTGGGGAACACCGGGGAGCTGTTTTTT
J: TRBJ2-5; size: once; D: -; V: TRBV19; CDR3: CASSRTAPARTQYF; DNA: TGTGCCAGTAGTCGGACAGCCCCTGCGCGGACCCAGTACTTC
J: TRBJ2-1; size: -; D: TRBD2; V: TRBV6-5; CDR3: CASRVSGGPYNEQFF; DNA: TGTGCCAGCCGGGTTTCGGGGGGGCCGTACAATGAGCAGTTCTTC
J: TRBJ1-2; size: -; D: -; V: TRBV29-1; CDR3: CSVYQGFDYGYTF; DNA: TGCAGCGTTTATCAGGGTTTCGACTATGGCTACACCTTC
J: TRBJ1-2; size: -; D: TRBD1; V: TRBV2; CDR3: CASSDGTGWYGYTF; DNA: TGTGCCAGCAGTGATGGGACAGGGTGGTATGGCTACACCTTC
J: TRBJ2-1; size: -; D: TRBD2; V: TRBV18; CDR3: CASSPPGLAGTNEQFF; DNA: TGTGCCAGCTCACCACCCGGACTAGCGGGAACAAATGAGCAGTTCTTC
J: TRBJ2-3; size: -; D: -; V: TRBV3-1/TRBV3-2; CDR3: CASSQDGATLNTDTQYF; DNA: TGTGCCAGCAGCCAAGATGGCGCAACCCTAAACACAGATACGCAGTATTTT
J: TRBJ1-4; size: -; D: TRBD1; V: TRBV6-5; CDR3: CASDRGEINEKLFF; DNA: TGTGCCAGCGACAGGGGGGAGATCAATGAAAAACTGTTTTTT
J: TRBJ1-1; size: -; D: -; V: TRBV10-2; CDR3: CASKSDSEAFF; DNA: TGCGCCAGCAAATCCGACTCTGAAGCTTTCTTT
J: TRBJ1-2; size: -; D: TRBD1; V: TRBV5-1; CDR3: CASSTQATGDGYTF; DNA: TGCGCCAGCAGCACACAAGCGACAGGGGATGGCTACACCTTC
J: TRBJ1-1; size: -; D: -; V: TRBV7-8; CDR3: CASSERRNTEAFF; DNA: TGTGCCAGCAGCGAACGCCGGAACACTGAAGCTTTCTTT
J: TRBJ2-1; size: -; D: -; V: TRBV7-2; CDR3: CASSPYNEQFF; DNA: TGTGCCAGCAGCCCCTACAATGAGCAGTTCTTC
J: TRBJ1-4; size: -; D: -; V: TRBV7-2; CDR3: CASSLSVGEKLFF; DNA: TGTGCCAGCAGCTTAAGCGTGGGGGAAAAACTGTTTTTT
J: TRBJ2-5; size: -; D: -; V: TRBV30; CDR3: CAWSGGIQETQYF; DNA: TGTGCCTGGAGTGGGGGGATTCAAGAGACCCAGTACTTC
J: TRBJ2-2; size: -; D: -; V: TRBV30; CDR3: CACPGNTGELFF; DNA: TGTGCCTGCCCAGGGAACACCGGGGAGCTGTTTTTT
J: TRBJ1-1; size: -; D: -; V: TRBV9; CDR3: CASSVAAEYGVAFF; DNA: TGTGCCAGCAGCGTCGCCGCGGAATATGGGGTGGCTTTCTTT
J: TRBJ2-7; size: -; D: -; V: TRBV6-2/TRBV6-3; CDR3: CASSYSGSLNEQYF; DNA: TGTGCCAGCAGTTACTCCGGGAGCCTCAACGAGCAGTACTTC
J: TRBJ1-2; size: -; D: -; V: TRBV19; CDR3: CASTGVGGYTF; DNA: TGTGCCAGTACTGGGGTCGGTGGCTACACCTTC
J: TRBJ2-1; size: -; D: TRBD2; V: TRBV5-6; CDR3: CASSSRGNEQFF; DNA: TGTGCCAGCAGCTCGCGGGGGAATGAGCAGTTCTTC
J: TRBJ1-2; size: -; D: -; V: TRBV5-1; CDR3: CASSLYGPNYGYTF; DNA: TGCGCCAGCAGCTTGTACGGCCCTAACTATGGCTACACCTTC
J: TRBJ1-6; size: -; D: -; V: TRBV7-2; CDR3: CASSWDYNSPLHF; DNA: TGTGCCAGCAGCTGGGACTATAATTCACCCCTCCACTTT
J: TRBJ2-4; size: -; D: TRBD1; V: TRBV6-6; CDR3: CASSPGQAKGYF; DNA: TGTGCCAGCAGTCCAGGACAGGCAAAGGGGTACTTC
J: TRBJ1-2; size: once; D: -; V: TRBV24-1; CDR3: CATSDYKGDGYTF; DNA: TGTGCCACCAGTGATTATAAGGGGGATGGCTACACCTTC
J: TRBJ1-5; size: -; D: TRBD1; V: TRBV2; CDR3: CASSRDRGRDQPQHF; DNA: TGTGCCAGCAGTAGGGACAGGGGGCGGGATCAGCCCCAGCATTTT
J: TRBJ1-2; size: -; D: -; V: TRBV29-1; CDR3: CSVDSGGYTF; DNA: TGCAGCGTTGACTCCGGTGGCTACACCTTC
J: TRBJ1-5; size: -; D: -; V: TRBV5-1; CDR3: CASREGLGNQPQHF; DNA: TGCGCCAGCAGAGAGGGGCTCGGCAATCAGCCCCAGCATTTT
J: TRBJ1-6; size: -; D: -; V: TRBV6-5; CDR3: CASRGHGSPLHF; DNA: TGTGCCAGCAGAGGACACGGTTCACCCCTCCACTTT
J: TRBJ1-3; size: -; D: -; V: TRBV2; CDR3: CASSVNPRSGNTIYF; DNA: TGTGCCAGCAGTGTTAATCCCCGCTCTGGAAACACCATATATTTT
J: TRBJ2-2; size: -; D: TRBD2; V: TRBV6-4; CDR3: CASSDEAGGTGELFF; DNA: TGTGCCAGCAGTGACGAGGCGGGAGGGACCGGGGAGCTGTTTTTT
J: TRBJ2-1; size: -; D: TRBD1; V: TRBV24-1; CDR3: CATSDSSWTNLRGSSYNEQFF; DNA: TGTGCCACCAGTGATTCAAGCTGGACAAACCTCAGGGGGTCCTCCTACAATGAGCAGTTCTTC
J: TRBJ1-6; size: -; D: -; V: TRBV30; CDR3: CAWRRGGNSPLHF; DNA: TGTGCCTGGAGAAGGGGGGGTAATTCACCCCTCCACTTT
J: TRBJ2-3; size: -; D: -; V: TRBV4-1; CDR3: CASSPADSTDTQYF; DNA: TGCGCCAGCAGCCCAGCAGACAGCACAGATACGCAGTATTTT
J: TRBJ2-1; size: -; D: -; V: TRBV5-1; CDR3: CASSGGHIEFGQFF; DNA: TGCGCCAGCAGCGGCGGCCATATCGAGTTTGGGCAGTTCTTC
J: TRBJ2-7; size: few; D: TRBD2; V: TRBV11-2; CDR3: CASSLDWGGYEQYF; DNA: TGTGCCAGCAGCTTAGATTGGGGGGGCTACGAGCAGTACTTC
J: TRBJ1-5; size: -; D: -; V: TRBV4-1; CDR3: CASSQEGRGRSQHF; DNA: TGCGCCAGCAGCCAAGAGGGGCGGGGCAGGTCCCAGCATTTT
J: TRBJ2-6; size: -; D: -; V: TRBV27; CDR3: CASKKGGALALSGANVLTF; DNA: TGTGCCAGCAAGAAAGGGGGGGCCCTTGCTCTCTCTGGGGCCAACGTCCTGACTTTC
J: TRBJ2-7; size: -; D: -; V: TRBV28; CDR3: CASSLGPAYEQYF; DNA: TGTGCCAGCAGTTTGGGCCCCGCCTACGAGCAGTACTTC
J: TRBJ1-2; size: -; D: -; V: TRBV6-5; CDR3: CASSYGSGDYGYTF; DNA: TGTGCCAGCAGTTACGGGAGTGGGGACTATGGCTACACCTTC
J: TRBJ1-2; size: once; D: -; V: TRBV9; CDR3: CASSEALTGFHTF; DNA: TGTGCCAGCAGCGAGGCCCTAACAGGGTTTCACACCTTC
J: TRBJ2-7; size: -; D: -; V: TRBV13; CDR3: CASSRGLTYEQYF; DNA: TGTGCCAGCAGCAGGGGACTTACCTACGAGCAGTACTTC
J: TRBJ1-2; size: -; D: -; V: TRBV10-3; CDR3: CAISESPTTGIGYTF; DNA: TGTGCCATCAGTGAGTCGCCAACCACAGGGATCGGCTACACCTTC
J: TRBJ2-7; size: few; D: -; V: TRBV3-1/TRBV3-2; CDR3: CASSPNSYEQYF; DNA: TGTGCCAGCAGCCCTAACTCCTACGAGCAGTACTTC
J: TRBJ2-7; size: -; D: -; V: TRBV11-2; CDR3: CASSIRQDSYEQYF; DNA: TGTGCCAGCAGCATAAGACAGGATTCCTACGAGCAGTACTTC
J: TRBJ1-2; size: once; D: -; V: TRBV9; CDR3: CASSVGSAVYGYTF; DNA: TGTGCCAGCAGCGTAGGGTCGGCGGTCTATGGCTACACCTTC
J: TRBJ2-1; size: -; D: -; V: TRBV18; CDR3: CASSPISGRSFNEQFF; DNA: TGTGCCAGCTCACCCATTAGTGGGAGATCATTCAATGAGCAGTTCTTC